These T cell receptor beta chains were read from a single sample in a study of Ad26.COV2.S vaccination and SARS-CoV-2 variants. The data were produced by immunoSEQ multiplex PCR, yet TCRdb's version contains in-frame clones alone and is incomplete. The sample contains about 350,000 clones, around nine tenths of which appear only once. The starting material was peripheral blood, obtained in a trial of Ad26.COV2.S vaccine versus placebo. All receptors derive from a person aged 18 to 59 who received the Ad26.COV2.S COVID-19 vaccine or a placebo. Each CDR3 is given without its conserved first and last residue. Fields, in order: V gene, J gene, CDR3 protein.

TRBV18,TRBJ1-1,ASSVEAMWTEAF
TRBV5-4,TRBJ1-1,ASSLLTVGTEAF
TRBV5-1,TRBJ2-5,ASSLDWTDQETQY
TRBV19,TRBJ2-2,ASSDRVGNTGELF
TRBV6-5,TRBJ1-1,ASTSLRDGTEAF
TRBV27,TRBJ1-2,ASSFGRGTGYT
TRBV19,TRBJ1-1,ASSIVTGTGVTEAF
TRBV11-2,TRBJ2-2,ASSSWGQVTGELF
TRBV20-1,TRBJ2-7,SASVSGRPLEGEQY
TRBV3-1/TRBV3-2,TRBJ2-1,ASSQAGGRYNEQF
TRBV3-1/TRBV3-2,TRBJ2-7,ASQPGERTYEQY
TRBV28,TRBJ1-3,ASSTAGSGNTIY
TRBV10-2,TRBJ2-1,ASSWLRSPGNEQF
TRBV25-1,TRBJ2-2,ASSPGAPGELF
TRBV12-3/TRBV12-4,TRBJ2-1,ASSWTGLDEQF
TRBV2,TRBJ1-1,ASSLTRADTEAF
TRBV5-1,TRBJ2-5,ASSLATGEETQY
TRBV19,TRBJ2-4,ASSGRGRAAKNIQY
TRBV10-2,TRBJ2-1,ASSGSSEQSNEQF
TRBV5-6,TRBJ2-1,ASSQGTGTYNEQF
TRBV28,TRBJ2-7,ASSDPRAGGREQY
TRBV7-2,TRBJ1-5,ASSLSGGPNSNQPQH
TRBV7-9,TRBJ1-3,ASSLFGGDGNTIY
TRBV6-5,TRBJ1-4,ASTQRGSEKLF
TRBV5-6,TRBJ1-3,ASSQTRRVNTIY
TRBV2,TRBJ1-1,ASRATGGFATEAF
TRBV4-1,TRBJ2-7,ASSQVWPERYEQY
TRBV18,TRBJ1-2,ASPYMGDATNYGYT
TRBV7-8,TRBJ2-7,ASSLDQDTYEQY
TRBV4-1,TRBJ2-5,ASSKGLAGSETQY
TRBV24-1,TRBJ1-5,ATSDFFPSGQGFGQPQH
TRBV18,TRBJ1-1,ASSPLALGQNTEAF
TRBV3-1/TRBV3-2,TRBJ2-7,ASSQEGLAGPTRGYEQY